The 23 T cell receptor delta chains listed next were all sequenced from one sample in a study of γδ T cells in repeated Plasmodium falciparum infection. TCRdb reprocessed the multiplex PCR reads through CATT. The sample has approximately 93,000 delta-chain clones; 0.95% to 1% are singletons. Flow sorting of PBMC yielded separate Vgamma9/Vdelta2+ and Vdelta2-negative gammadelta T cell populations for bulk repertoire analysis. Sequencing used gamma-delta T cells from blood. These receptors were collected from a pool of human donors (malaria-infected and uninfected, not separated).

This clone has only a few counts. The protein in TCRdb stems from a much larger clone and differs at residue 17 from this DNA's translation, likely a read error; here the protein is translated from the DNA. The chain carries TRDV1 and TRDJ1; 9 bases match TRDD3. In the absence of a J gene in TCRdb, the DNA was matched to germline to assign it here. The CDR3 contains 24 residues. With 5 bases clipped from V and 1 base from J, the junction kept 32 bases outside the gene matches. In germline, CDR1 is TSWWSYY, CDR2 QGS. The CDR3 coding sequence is TGTGCTCTTGGGCCTCCTCGCCGATTTCGGGGATACTGGGGGACGAGGGCGGGCACCGATAAACTCATCTTT. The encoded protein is CALGPPRRFRGYWGTRAGTDKLIF.

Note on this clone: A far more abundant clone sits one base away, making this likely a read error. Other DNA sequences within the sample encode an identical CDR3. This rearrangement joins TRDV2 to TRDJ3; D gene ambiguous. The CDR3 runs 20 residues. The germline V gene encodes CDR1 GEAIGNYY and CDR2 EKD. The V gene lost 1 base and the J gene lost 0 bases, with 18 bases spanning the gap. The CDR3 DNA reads TGTGCCTGTGACACTAAGGGAATCCGTGACCTCTCCTGGGACACCCGACAGATGTTTTTC. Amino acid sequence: CACDTKGIRDLSWDTRQMFF.

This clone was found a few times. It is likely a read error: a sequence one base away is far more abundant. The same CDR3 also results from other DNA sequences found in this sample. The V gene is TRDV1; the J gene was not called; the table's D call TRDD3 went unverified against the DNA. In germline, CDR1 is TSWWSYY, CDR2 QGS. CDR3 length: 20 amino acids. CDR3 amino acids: CALGELGCPLQTWDTRQMFF. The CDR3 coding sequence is TGTGCTCTTGGGGAACTAGGTTGCCCCCTCCAAACCTGGGACACCCGACAAATGTTTTTC.

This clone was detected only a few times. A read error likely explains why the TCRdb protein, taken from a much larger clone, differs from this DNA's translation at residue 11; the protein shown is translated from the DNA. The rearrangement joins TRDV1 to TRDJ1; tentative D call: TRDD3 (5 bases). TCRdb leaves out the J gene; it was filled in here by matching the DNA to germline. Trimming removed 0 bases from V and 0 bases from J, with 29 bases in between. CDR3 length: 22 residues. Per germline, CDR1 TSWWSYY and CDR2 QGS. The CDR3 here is CALGELKPNPRGPAQYTDKLIF. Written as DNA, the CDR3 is TGTGCTCTTGGGGAACTCAAACCAAACCCGAGGGGACCCGCACAGTACACCGATAAACTCATCTTT.

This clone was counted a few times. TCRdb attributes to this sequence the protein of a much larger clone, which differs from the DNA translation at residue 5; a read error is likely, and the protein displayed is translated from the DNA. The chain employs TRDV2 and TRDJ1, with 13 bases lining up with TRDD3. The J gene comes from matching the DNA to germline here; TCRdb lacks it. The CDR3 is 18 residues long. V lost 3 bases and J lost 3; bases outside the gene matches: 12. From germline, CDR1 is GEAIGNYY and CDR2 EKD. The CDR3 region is CACDAGVLGDTLSDKLIF. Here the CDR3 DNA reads TGTGCCTGTGACGCCGGGGTACTGGGGGATACGCTTTCCGATAAACTCATCTTT.

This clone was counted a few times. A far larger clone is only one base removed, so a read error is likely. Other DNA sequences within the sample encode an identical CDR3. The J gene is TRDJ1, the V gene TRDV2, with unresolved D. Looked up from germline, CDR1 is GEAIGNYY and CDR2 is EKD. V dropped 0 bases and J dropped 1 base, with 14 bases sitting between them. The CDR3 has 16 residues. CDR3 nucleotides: TGTGCCTGTGACACCGAGGAAGAAGAAGGCACCGATAAACTCATCTTT. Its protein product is CACDTEEEEGTDKLIF.

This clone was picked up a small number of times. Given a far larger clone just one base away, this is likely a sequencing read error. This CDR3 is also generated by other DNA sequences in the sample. DNA of the CDR3: TGTGCCTGTGACAGGGGGGGATACACCGATAAGCTCATCTTT. Encoded protein: CACDRGGYTDKLIF. The J gene has no call, while the V gene is TRDV2; TRDD3 is the table's D call and was not checked against the DNA. The CDR3 sequence is 14 residues long. Looked up from germline, CDR1 is GEAIGNYY and CDR2 is EKD.

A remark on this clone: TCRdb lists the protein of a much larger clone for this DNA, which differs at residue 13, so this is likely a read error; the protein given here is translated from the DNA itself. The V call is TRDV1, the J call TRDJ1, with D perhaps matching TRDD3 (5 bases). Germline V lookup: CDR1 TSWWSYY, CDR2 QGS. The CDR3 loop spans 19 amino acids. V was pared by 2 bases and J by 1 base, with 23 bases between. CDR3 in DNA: TGTGCTCTTGGGGAAATGGGGCCTAAGCCCATGGAGACCACCGATAAACTCATCTTT. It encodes CALGEMGPKPMETTDKLIF.

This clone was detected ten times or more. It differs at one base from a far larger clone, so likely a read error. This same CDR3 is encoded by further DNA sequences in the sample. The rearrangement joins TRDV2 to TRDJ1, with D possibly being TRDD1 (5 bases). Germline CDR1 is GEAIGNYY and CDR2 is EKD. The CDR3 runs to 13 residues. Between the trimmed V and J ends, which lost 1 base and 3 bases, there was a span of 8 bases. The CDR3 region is CACDTIGSDKLIF. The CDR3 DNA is TGTGCCTGTGACACAATAGGGTCCGATAAACTCATCTTT.

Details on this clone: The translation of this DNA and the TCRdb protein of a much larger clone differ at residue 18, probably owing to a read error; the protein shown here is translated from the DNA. The chain's CDR3 is CALGELGPSYDWGIQGNADKLIF. The CDR3 DNA reads TGTGCTCTTGGGGAACTGGGGCCTTCCTACGACTGGGGGATACAAGGGAACGCCGATAAACTCATCTTT. J is TRDJ1 and V is TRDV1; TRDD3 matches at 12 bases. Trimming cost V 0 bases and J 3 bases; bases outside gene matches: 23. The CDR3 is made up of 23 amino acids. Per the germline V gene, CDR1 is TSWWSYY and CDR2 is QGS.

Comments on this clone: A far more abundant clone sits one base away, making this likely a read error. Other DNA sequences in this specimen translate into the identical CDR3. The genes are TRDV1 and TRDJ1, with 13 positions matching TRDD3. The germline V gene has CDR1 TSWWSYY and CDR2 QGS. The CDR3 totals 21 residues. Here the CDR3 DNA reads TGTGCTCTTGGGGCCCCTTCCTACGTATCCCTACTGGGGGATACGGCCGATAAGCTCATCTTT. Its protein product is CALGAPSYVSLLGDTADKLIF.

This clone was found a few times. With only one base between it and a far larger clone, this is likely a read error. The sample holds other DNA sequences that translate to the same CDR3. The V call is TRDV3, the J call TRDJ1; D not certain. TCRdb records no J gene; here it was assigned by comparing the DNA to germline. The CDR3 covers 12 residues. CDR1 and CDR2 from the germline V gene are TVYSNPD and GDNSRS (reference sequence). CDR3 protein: CAFKPYTDKLIF. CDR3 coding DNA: TGTGCTTTTAAACCCTACACCGATAAACTCATCTTT. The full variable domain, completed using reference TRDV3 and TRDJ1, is CDKVTQSSPDQTVASGSEVVLLCTYDTVYSNPDLFWYRIRPDYSFQFVFYGDNSRSEGADFTQGRFSVKHILTQKAFHLVISPVRTEDSATYYCAFKPYTDKLIFGKGTRVTVEP.

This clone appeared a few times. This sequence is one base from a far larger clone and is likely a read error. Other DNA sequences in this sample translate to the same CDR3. The CDR3 here is CACDTPSGSGGPGFTDKLIF. In nucleotides, the CDR3 is TGTGCCTGTGACACTCCGTCCGGGTCTGGGGGGCCTGGCTTCACCGATAAACTCATCTTT. V is TRDV2 and J is TRDJ1, with 7 bases fitting TRDD3. Matching the DNA to germline supplied the J gene, which TCRdb does not give. V lost 1 base and J lost 1; bases outside the gene matches: 20. Germline assignment: CDR1 GEAIGNYY and CDR2 EKD. The CDR3 is 20 residues long.

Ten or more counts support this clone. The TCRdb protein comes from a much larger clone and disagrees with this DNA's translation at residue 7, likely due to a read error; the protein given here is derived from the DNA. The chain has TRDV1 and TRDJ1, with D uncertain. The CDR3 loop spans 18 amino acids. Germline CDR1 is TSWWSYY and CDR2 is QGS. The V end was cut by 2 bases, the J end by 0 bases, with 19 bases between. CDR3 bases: TGTGCTCTTGGGGAAATTACTCAAGTCGTCCCCCACACCGATAAACTCATCTTT. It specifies CALGEITQVVPHTDKLIF.

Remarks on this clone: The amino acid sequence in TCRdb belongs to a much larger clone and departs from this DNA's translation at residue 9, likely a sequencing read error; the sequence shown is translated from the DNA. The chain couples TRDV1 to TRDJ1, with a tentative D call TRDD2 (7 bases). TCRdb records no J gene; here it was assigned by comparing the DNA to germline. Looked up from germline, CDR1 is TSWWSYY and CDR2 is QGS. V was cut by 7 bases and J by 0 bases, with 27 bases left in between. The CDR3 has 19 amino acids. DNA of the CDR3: TGTGCTCTTGCCCTTCCTTCTTTACCGGGGGGGAAGTACACCGATAAACTCATCTTT. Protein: CALALPSLPGGKYTDKLIF.

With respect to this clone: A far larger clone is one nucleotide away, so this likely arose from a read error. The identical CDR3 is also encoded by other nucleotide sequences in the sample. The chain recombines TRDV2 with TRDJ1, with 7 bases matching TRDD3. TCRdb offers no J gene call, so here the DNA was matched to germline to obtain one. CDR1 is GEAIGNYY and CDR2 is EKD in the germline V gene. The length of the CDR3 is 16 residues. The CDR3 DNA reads TGTGCGTGTGACACCGTTGGGGGAGGGGACACCGATAAACTCATCTTT. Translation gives CACDTVGGGDTDKLIF.

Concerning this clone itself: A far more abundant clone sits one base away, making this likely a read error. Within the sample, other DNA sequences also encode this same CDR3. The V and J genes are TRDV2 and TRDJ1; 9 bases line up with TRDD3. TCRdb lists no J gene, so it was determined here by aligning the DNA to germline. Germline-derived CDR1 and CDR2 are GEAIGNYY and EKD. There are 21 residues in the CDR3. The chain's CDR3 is CACDTLKSGDTGLIHTDKLIF. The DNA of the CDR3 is TGTGCTTGTGACACCTTAAAATCGGGGGATACTGGCCTCATACACACCGATAAACTCATCTTT.

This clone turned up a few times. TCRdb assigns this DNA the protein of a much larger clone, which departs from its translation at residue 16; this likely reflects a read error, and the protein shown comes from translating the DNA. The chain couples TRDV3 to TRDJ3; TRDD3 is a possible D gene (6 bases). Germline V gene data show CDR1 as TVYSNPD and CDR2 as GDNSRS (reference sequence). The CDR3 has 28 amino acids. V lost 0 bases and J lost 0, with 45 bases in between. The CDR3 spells CAFRPNPPDGKAIWGRVGCSWDTRQMFF. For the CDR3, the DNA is TGTGCCTTTAGGCCTAACCCACCAGACGGAAAAGCAATCTGGGGACGGGTGGGCTGCTCCTGGGACACCCGACAGATGTTTTTC.

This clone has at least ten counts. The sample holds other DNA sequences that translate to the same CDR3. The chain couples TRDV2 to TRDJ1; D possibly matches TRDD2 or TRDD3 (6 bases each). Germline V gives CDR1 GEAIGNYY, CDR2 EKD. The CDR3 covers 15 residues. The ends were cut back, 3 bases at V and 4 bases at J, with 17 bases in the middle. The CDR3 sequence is CACDPLPGGSDKLIF. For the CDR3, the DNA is TGTGCCTGTGACCCCCTTCCCGGGGGAAGCGATAAACTCATCTTT.

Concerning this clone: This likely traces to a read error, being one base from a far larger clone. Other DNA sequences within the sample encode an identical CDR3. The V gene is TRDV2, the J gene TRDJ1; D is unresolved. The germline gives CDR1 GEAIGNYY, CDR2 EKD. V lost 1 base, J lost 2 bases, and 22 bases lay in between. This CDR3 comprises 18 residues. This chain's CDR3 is CACDTLVPSVALTDKLIF. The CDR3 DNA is TGTGCCTGTGACACTCTCGTTCCCTCGGTTGCACTTACCGATAAACTCATCTTT.

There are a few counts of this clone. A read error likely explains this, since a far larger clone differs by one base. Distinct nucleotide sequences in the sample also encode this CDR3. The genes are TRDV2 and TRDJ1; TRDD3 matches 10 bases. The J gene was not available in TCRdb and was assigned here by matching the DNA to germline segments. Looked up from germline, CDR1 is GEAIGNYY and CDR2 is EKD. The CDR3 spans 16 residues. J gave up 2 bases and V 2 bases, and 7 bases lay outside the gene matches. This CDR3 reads CACDNLGDNMTDKLIF. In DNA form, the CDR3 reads TGTGCCTGTGACAATCTGGGGGATAATATGACCGATAAACTCATCTTT.

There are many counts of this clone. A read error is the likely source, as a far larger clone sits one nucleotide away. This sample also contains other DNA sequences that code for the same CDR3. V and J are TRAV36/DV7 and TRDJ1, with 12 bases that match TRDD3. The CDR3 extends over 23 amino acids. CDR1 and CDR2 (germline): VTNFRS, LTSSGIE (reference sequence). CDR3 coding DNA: TGTGCTGTGGAAGGGTTTGCGCGACGAAACTACTGGGGGATACTTAGGTACACCGATAAACTCATCTTC. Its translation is CAVEGFARRNYWGILRYTDKLIF. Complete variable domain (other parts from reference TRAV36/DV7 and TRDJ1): EDKVVQSPLSLVVHEGDTVTLNCSYEVTNFRSLLWYKQEKKAPTFLFMLTSSGIEKKSGRLSSILDKKELSSILNITATQTGDSAIYLCAVEGFARRNYWGILRYTDKLIFGKGTRVTVEP.

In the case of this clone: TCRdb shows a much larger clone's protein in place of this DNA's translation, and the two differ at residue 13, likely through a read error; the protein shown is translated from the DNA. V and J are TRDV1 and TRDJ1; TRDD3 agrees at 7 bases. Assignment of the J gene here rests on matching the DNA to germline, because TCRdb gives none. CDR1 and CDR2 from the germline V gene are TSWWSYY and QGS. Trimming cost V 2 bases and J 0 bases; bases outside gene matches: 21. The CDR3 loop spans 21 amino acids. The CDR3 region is CALGEISRYWGTGRDTDKLIF. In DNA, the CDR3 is TGTGCTCTTGGGGAAATTTCCCGCTACTGGGGAACAGGGAGGGACACCGATAAACTCATCTTT.